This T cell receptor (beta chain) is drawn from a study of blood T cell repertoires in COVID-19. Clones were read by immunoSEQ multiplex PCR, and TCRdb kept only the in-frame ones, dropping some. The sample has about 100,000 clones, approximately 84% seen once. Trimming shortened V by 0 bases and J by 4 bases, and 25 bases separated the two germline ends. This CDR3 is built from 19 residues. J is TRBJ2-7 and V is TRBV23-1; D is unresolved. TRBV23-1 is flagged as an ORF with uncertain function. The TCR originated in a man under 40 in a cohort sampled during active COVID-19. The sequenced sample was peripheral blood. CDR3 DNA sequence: TGCGCCAGCAGTCAATCCGACATGTGTGTAGACCCCGATTCTTACGAGCAGTACTTC. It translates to CASSQSDMCVDPDSYEQYF.